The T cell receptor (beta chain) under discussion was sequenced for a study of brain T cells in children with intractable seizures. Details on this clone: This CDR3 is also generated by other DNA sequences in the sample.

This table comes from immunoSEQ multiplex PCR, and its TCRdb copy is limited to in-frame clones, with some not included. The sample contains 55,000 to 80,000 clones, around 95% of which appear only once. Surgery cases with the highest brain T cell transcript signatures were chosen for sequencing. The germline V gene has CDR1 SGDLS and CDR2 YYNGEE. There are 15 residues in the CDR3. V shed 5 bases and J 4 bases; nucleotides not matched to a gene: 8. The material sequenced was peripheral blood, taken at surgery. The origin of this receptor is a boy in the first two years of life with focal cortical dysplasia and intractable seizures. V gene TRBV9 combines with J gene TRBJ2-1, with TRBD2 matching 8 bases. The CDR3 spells CASSRSGGPYNEQFF. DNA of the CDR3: TGTGCCAGCAGTAGAAGCGGGGGTCCTTACAATGAGCAGTTCTTC.